The 27 T cell receptor beta chains given below trace back to one sample, sequenced in a study of control samples from healthy donors and cancer patients. TCRdb keeps only in-frame clones here, not all; method: immunoSEQ multiplex PCR. The sample has about 220,000 clones, around 94% seen once. Sequencing was carried out using blood. The origin of the receptors is a man aged 45 to 65 in good health.

V is TRBV4-2 and J is TRBJ1-4; D unclear. The CDR3 spans 17 residues. The germline V gene encodes CDR1 LGHNA and CDR2 YNFKEQ. Between the trimmed V and J ends, which lost 0 bases and 0 bases, there was a span of 11 bases. The CDR3 sequence is CASSQELGLATNEKLFF. The CDR3 DNA reads TGTGCCAGCAGCCAAGAATTAGGACTCGCAACTAATGAAAAACTGTTTTTT.

The chain combines TRBV9 with TRBJ2-3, with TRBD1 as a possible D gene (5 bases). Trimming removed 4 bases at V and 0 bases at J, with 15 bases between. Per the germline V gene, CDR1 is SGDLS and CDR2 is YYNGEE. CDR3 length equals 16 residues. Here the CDR3 reads CASSSSSRTSTDTQYF. CDR3 bases: TGTGCCAGCAGCTCATCCAGCAGGACAAGCACAGATACGCAGTATTTT.

This clone was observed a single time. The V call is TRBV6-6, the J call TRBJ2-3; D uncertain. Deletions cut 5 bases from V and 2 bases from J, with 5 bases between. Per germline, CDR1 MNHNY and CDR2 SVGAGI (reference sequence). This CDR3 spans 12 amino acids. Here the CDR3 reads CASSGPTDTQYF. The CDR3 DNA follows: TGTGCCAGCAGTGGGCCCACAGATACGCAGTATTTT.

The rearrangement joins TRBV19 to TRBJ1-1; a possible D gene is TRBD1 (6 bases). The CDR3 loop spans 16 amino acids. The V gene lost 4 bases and the J gene lost 1 base, with 16 bases spanning the gap. Germline CDR1 and CDR2: LNHDA and SQIVND (reference sequence). The CDR3 DNA follows: TGTGCCAGTAGTAAGGATGAGGGACACAAGAACACTGAAGCTTTCTTT. This encodes CASSKDEGHKNTEAFF.

The rearrangement uses TRBV4-1 and TRBJ1-3, with a weak D call TRBD1 (5 bases). Germline V gene sequence: CDR1 MGHRA, CDR2 YSYEKL. The CDR3 contains 16 residues. Trimming pared 0 bases from V and 3 bases from J, leaving 12 bases between. The CDR3 DNA is TGCGCCAGCAGCCAAGACAGGTCAGGGTATGGAAACACCATATATTTT. Translating it yields CASSQDRSGYGNTIYF.

V gene TRBV30 combines with J gene TRBJ1-1; TRBD1 is a possible D gene (5 bases). V lost 4 bases to trimming and J lost 4 bases, with 10 bases between them. Germline values: CDR1 GTSNPN, CDR2 SVGIG (reference sequence). The CDR3 has 12 amino acids. The chain's CDR3 is CAWNGAGTEAFF. The CDR3, as DNA: TGTGCCTGGAACGGGGCGGGCACTGAAGCTTTCTTT.

V and J are TRBV5-5 and TRBJ1-1, with D unclear. Germline V CDR1 and CDR2: SGHKS, YYEKEE (reference sequence). Trimming took off 3 bases at V and 1 base at J, with 16 bases between the two ends. This CDR3 spans 16 amino acids. CDR3 nucleotides: TGTGCCAGCAGCTATGGACGGACGCCGGGGAACACTGAAGCTTTCTTT. It translates to CASSYGRTPGNTEAFF.

This clone was picked up a small number of times. The gene calls are TRBV28 and TRBJ1-5, with no clear D. CDR1 MDHEN and CDR2 SYDVKM come from the germline V gene. The CDR3 is made up of 12 amino acids. Deletions cut 3 bases from V and 3 bases from J, with 3 bases between. This CDR3 is CASSLVNQPQHF. As DNA, the CDR3 is TGTGCCAGCAGTTTGGTCAATCAGCCCCAGCATTTT. The entire variable domain, with the rest obtained from reference TRBV28 and TRBJ1-5, is as follows: DVKVTQSSRYLVKRTGEKVFLECVQDMDHENMFWYRQDPGLGLRLIYFSYDVKMKEKGDIPEGYSVSREKKERFSLILESASTNQTSMYLCASSLVNQPQHFGDGTRLSIL.

A remark on this clone: At one end, the junction sequence differs from germline, possibly due to a read error. CDR3 nucleotides: TGCGCCAGCAGCTTGGAAGGTTGGGACTCCCGGGACTTC. Residues: CASSLEGWDSRDF. V usage is TRBV5-1 and J usage is TRBJ2-4; D might be TRBD2 (6 bases). CDR3 length: 13 amino acids. Germline CDR1 is SGHRS and CDR2 is YFSETQ.

The chain links TRBV7-6 to TRBJ2-5; the D gene is possibly TRBD1 (6 bases). V lost 0 bases and J 5 bases, leaving 13 bases between the germline ends. Germline V gene sequence: CDR1 SGHVS, CDR2 FNYEAQ. The CDR3 totals 15 residues. The CDR3 bases are TGTGCCAGCAGCTTAGCGATTGGCAGGGGTGAGACCCAGTACTTC. Its protein is CASSLAIGRGETQYF.

J is TRBJ1-2 and V is TRBV18; 7 bases align to TRBD1. CDR1 is KGHSH, CDR2 LQKENI, per germline. This CDR3 comprises 13 residues. V was clipped by 6 bases and J by 7 bases; unmatched bases: 8. The CDR3 DNA sequence: TGTGCCAGCTCCCCGAAGACAGGGTCTGGCTACACCTTC. Its protein is CASSPKTGSGYTF.

This rearrangement joins TRBV19 to TRBJ2-1; TRBD1 agrees at 9 bases. This CDR3 has 16 amino acids. CDR1 and CDR2 from the germline V gene are LNHDA and SQIVND (reference sequence). Trimming at V came to 5 bases and at J to 1 base, leaving 6 bases not matched to a gene. Here the CDR3 reads CASSLNRGLSYNEQFF. For the CDR3, the DNA is TGTGCCAGTAGTTTGAACAGGGGGCTGTCCTACAATGAGCAGTTCTTC.

The V call is TRBV7-2, the J call TRBJ2-7; D uncertain. Germline CDR1 SGHTA, CDR2 FQGNSA. This CDR3 comprises 14 residues. The germline V and J ends were trimmed by 1 base and 3 bases, with 10 bases remaining between them. The CDR3 spells CASSLVYRDYEQYF. The CDR3 DNA follows: TGTGCCAGCAGCTTAGTCTATAGGGACTACGAGCAGTACTTC.

The CDR3 sequence is CASSSDRQGTYGYTF. The CDR3 coding sequence is TGTGCCAGCAGTTCGGACCGACAGGGAACTTATGGCTACACCTTC. This chain uses TRBV28 with TRBJ1-2, with 7 nucleotides matching TRBD1. The CDR3 has 15 residues. V lost 4 bases, J lost 5 bases, and 10 bases stayed unmatched. Germline assignment: CDR1 MDHEN and CDR2 SYDVKM.

The rearrangement joins TRBV19 to TRBJ2-1; TRBD2 agrees at 8 bases. The junction had 10 bases not matched to a gene; V was cut back by 7 bases and J by 8 bases. The CDR3 length is 14 residues. The germline V gene has CDR1 LNHDA and CDR2 SQIVND (reference sequence). CDR3 residues: CASTWTGGGDEQFF. CDR3 DNA sequence: TGTGCCAGTACCTGGACGGGAGGGGGGGATGAGCAGTTCTTC.

The rearrangement uses TRBV11-3 and TRBJ2-5; TRBD1 aligns across 10 bases. The V and J ends lost 5 bases and 1 base, in that order; junction bases with no gene match: 13. The CDR3 runs 18 residues. In germline, CDR1 is SGHNT, CDR2 YENEEA. In DNA form, the CDR3 reads TGTGCCAGCAGCCCAGGAAAGCCATGGACAGGGGGCCAAGAGACCCAGTACTTC. It translates to CASSPGKPWTGGQETQYF.

The rearrangement joins TRBV28 to TRBJ1-5, with D uncertain. Looked up from germline, CDR1 is MDHEN and CDR2 is SYDVKM. Trimming took 6 bases from V and 4 from J, leaving 7 bases between them. The CDR3 contains 12 residues. The CDR3 coding sequence is TGTGCCAGCAGCAACTTAAATCAGCCCCAGCATTTT. Translated: CASSNLNQPQHF.

This chain joins TRBV28 and TRBJ1-6, with TRBD1 as a possible D gene (6 bases). V lost 5 bases to trimming and J lost 0 bases, with 14 bases between them. Germline CDR1 MDHEN, CDR2 SYDVKM. CDR3 size: 17 residues. The CDR3, as DNA: TGTGCCAGCAGTCGCCTCAGGGGATCCTCCTATAATTCACCCCTCCACTTT. Amino acids: CASSRLRGSSYNSPLHF.

This sequence joins TRBV18 and TRBJ2-7; D uncertain. Germline CDR1 KGHSH, CDR2 LQKENI. Trimming left V 0 bases short and J 2 bases short, with 14 bases between. The CDR3 consists of 16 residues. The CDR3 DNA reads as TGTGCCAGCTCACCACCGTTCGTGGGAATGGCCTACGAGCAGTACTTC. Its protein product is CASSPPFVGMAYEQYF.

The gene calls are TRBV19 and TRBJ1-6; perhaps TRBD1 as D (5 bases). Deletions cut 9 bases from V and 9 bases from J, with 18 bases between. Germline V CDR1 and CDR2: LNHDA, SQIVND (reference sequence). This CDR3 region has 14 residues. The CDR3 sequence: CASHQRGQTSPLHF. The CDR3 nucleotides are TGTGCCAGCCATCAACGGGGCCAAACTTCACCCCTCCACTTT.

This rearrangement joins TRBV6-5 to TRBJ2-3; either TRBD1 or TRBD2 may supply D (5 bases each). The CDR3 has 14 residues. V lost 4 bases and J lost 9, with 17 bases in between. CDR1 and CDR2 (germline): MNHEY, SVGAGI. CDR3 residues: CASSSGTESRTQYF. In DNA, the CDR3 is TGTGCCAGCAGTTCCGGGACGGAGTCCCGAACGCAGTATTTT.

The table lists this clone with a count of one. The chain joins TRBV9 to TRBJ2-3; 7 nucleotides agree with TRBD1. This CDR3 has 14 amino acids. Germline V gene data show CDR1 as SGDLS and CDR2 as YYNGEE. Unmatched junction bases numbered 5, after V lost 3 bases and J lost 4 bases. CDR3 protein: CASSATGAADTQYF. The CDR3 DNA reads as TGTGCCAGCAGCGCCACAGGGGCGGCAGATACGCAGTATTTT. Combining the CDR3 with reference TRBV9 and TRBJ2-3 gives the whole variable domain DSGVTQTPKHLITATGQRVTLRCSPRSGDLSVYWYQQSLDQGLQFLIQYYNGEERAKGNILERFSAQQFPDLHSELNLSSLELGDSALYFCASSATGAADTQYFGPGTRLTVL.

This sequence joins TRBV11-2 and TRBJ1-5; D gene uncertain. V was trimmed by 5 bases and J by 4 bases, leaving 9 bases between them. Germline V gene lookup returns CDR1 SGHAT and CDR2 FQNNGV. The CDR3 loop spans 13 amino acids. This CDR3 is CASSPDRNQPQHF. In nucleotides, the CDR3 is TGTGCCAGCAGCCCCGATAGGAATCAGCCCCAGCATTTT.

The CDR3 region is CASSSVNTEAFF. The CDR3, as DNA: TGTGCCAGCAGTTCAGTGAACACTGAAGCTTTCTTT. The V and J genes are TRBV28 and TRBJ1-1, with D uncertain. CDR3 size: 12 residues. With 4 bases removed from V and 0 bases from J, the gap between germline ends came to 3 bases. Looked up from germline, CDR1 is MDHEN and CDR2 is SYDVKM.

The chain is built from TRBV6-5 and TRBJ1-2; D is perhaps TRBD1 (6 bases). The CDR3 is 15 amino acids. The germline V gene encodes CDR1 MNHEY and CDR2 SVGAGI. Trimming stripped 5 bases from V and 7 bases from J, with 20 bases between. Here the CDR3 DNA reads TGTGCCAGCAGTAAACAGGGAGGGCAATTTGTTGGCTACACCTTC. Protein product: CASSKQGGQFVGYTF.

V gene TRBV5-1 combines with J gene TRBJ2-3; D is unclear. CDR1 is SGHRS, CDR2 YFSETQ, per germline. The CDR3 sequence is 14 residues long. The ends were cut back, 4 bases at V and 3 bases at J, with 12 bases in the middle. For the CDR3, the DNA is TGCGCCAGCAGCATACAAATACAAACAGATACGCAGTATTTT. Amino acid sequence: CASSIQIQTDTQYF.

The rearrangement joins TRBV6-1 to TRBJ2-5; 8 nucleotides align to TRBD1. The trim removed 3 bases at V and 4 bases at J, leaving 4 bases unmatched. From germline, CDR1 is MNHNS and CDR2 SASEGT. The CDR3 totals 14 residues. This CDR3 reads CASSDTRGRETQYF. The CDR3 coding sequence is TGTGCCAGCAGTGACACCAGGGGGCGAGAGACCCAGTACTTC.